The 8 T cell receptor beta chains given below trace back to one sample, sequenced in a study of CD8 T cells in ankylosing spondylitis. TCRdb reanalysed the 5' RACE reads using MiXCR and keeps one entry per CDR3 protein. The table records a few hundred thousand distinct CDR3 sequences, about 18% of them present only once. What was sequenced was blood, either unsorted or a sorted T cell fraction (not recorded which). These receptors were taken from a male donor with ankylosing spondylitis or in good health (not recorded which).

This clonotype was seen many times. The chain recombines TRBV5-1 with TRBJ2-5; possibly TRBD1 or TRBD2 for D (5 bases each). Germline loops: CDR1 SGHRS, CDR2 YFSETQ. Trimming removed 0 bases from V and 2 bases from J, with 8 bases in between. The CDR3 is made up of 14 amino acids. The CDR3 bases are TGCGCCAGCAGCTTGGGTTGGGGGCAAGAGACCCAGTACTTC. Translating gives CASSLGWGQETQYF.

The chain combines TRBV27 with TRBJ2-7; 8 bases fit TRBD1. Germline assignment: CDR1 MNHEY and CDR2 SMNVEV (reference sequence). V lost 6 bases to trimming and J lost 2 bases; unmatched junction nucleotides: 9. The CDR3 totals 15 residues. The CDR3, as DNA: TGTGCCAGCAGCCACGGGACAGGAGAACCCTACGAGCAGTACTTC. This encodes CASSHGTGEPYEQYF.

The CDR3 bases are TGTGCCAGCAGCCAAGATCCACTAGCGGGAGGTCTCACAGATACGCAGTATTTT. It is translated as CASSQDPLAGGLTDTQYF. The rearrangement joins TRBV14 to TRBJ2-3, with 12 bases matching TRBD2. V gave up 0 bases and J gave up 2 bases; unmatched junction bases: 6. CDR3 size: 18 residues. Germline V gene sequence: CDR1 SGHDN, CDR2 FVKESK.

The rearrangement links TRBV27 to TRBJ2-5, with 9 nucleotides matching TRBD1. V was pared by 5 bases and J by 7 bases, with 5 bases of the junction left unmatched. CDR3 length equals 13 residues. Germline CDR1 reads MNHEY; CDR2 reads SMNVEV (reference sequence). CDR3 nucleotides: TGTGCCAGCAGTCCCCCGACAGGGGGGACCCAGTACTTC. Translated, it gives CASSPPTGGTQYF.

The rearrangement joins TRBV7-9 to TRBJ2-1, with a tentative D call TRBD2 (6 bases). This CDR3 has 16 residues. Germline V CDR1 and CDR2: SEHNR, FQNEAQ (reference sequence). V lost 5 bases and J lost 7, with 21 bases in between. CDR3 residues: CASSPAGRSFLNEQFF. DNA for the CDR3: TGTGCCAGCAGCCCGGCGGGACGATCATTTCTTAATGAGCAGTTCTTC.

J is TRBJ2-2 and V is TRBV24-1; possibly TRBD2 for D (6 bases). CDR1 and CDR2 (germline): KGHDR, SFDVKD. V lost 4 bases and J lost 5, with 10 bases in between. The length of the CDR3 is 14 residues. The CDR3 region has the DNA TGTGCCACCAGTGACCCCGCGGGAACCGGGGAGCTGTTTTTT. Its translation is CATSDPAGTGELFF.

This clonotype came up many times. The rearrangement links TRBV10-2 to TRBJ2-3; D remains ambiguous. CDR1 and CDR2 (germline): WSHSY, SAAADI. Between the trimmed V and J ends, which lost 6 bases and 6 bases, there was a span of 13 bases. The CDR3 consists of 13 residues. The CDR3 DNA reads as TGCGCCAGCAGAAGTACAGTTGGGGATACGCAGTATTTT. Protein product: CASRSTVGDTQYF.

This clonotype was found a few times. This sequence joins TRBV4-1 and TRBJ2-1; TRBD2 aligns across 7 bases. Germline V gene data show CDR1 as MGHRA and CDR2 as YSYEKL. CDR3 length: 15 amino acids. The junction had 7 bases not matched to a gene; V was cut back by 0 bases and J by 8 bases. The CDR3 here is CASSQDAGAVDEQFF. The CDR3 coding sequence is TGCGCCAGCAGCCAAGATGCGGGAGCGGTCGATGAGCAGTTCTTC.